This T cell receptor beta chain was identified in a study of T cell changes during pregnancy in multiple sclerosis. The CDR3 is made up of 17 amino acids. Germline loops: CDR1 SNHLY, CDR2 FYNNEI. The ends lost 5 bases at V and 4 bases at J; junction bases unmatched: 9. Data came from immunoSEQ multiplex PCR; TCRdb stores just in-frame clones and leaves some out. The sample lists 50,000 to 70,000 clones; over 85% were seen once. The J gene is TRBJ2-1, the V gene TRBV2, with 12 nucleotides matching TRBD2. The TCR originated in a female donor with multiple sclerosis, enrolled in a pregnancy study. The specimen comprised peripheral blood, sampled in the second trimester of pregnancy. CDR3 protein: CASSFSSGRAEYNEQFF. In DNA, the CDR3 is TGTGCCAGCAGTTTTTCTAGCGGGAGGGCCGAATACAATGAGCAGTTCTTC.